The 5 T cell receptor beta chains listed next were all sequenced from one sample in a study of shared clonotypes between healthy human individuals. Using immunoSEQ multiplex PCR, the repertoire was profiled, and TCRdb retains in-frame clones only, with some absent. This sample has around 700,000 clones, with less than 85% found just once. Sequencing was performed on memory CD4+ T cells sorted from blood. Subset specified: CD45RA-negative fraction. The receptors shown here come from a woman aged 25-40 years in good health.

V and J are TRBV9 and TRBJ2-6, with no clear D. Per the germline V gene, CDR1 is SGDLS and CDR2 is YYNGEE. V was pared by 0 bases and J by 0 bases, with 4 bases between. CDR3 length: 15 amino acids. The CDR3 sequence is CASSVVSSGANVLTF. CDR3 bases: TGTGCCAGCAGCGTAGTTAGCTCTGGGGCCAACGTCCTGACTTTC.

V and J are TRBV5-6 and TRBJ1-5, with no clear D. V lost 2 bases and J lost 2, with 5 bases in between. The CDR3 contains 13 residues. Germline V lookup: CDR1 SGHDT, CDR2 YYEEEE. The CDR3 coding sequence is TGTGCCAGCAGCTTTCGGCGCAATCAGCCCCAGCATTTT. Protein sequence: CASSFRRNQPQHF.

This clone was detected only a few times. The genes are TRBV7-6 and TRBJ2-7; TRBD2 aligns across 9 bases. Germline lookup yields CDR1 SGHVS and CDR2 FNYEAQ. The CDR3 runs 17 residues. Germline trimming cut 2 bases from V and 6 bases from J; bases unmatched to any gene: 14. This chain's CDR3 is CASSLSPPAGGPSEQYF. As DNA, the CDR3 is TGTGCCAGCAGCTTAAGCCCCCCAGCGGGAGGCCCTAGCGAGCAGTACTTC.

V is TRBV10-1 and J is TRBJ1-1; D gene ambiguous. CDR1 and CDR2 from the germline V gene are WNHNN and SYGVQD (reference sequence). This CDR3 region has 13 residues. The V end was cut by 6 bases, the J end by 2 bases, with 10 bases between. This CDR3 is CASREGGNTEAFF. The CDR3 nucleotides are TGCGCCAGCAGGGAGGGTGGCAACACTGAAGCTTTCTTT.

This clone appeared many times. The rearrangement uses TRBV28 and TRBJ1-1; D is unclear. This CDR3 comprises 15 residues. V lost 3 bases and J lost 2, with 13 bases in between. Germline V CDR1 and CDR2: MDHEN, SYDVKM. CDR3 nucleotides: TGTGCCAGCAGTTTCGAGGTCAGCTTTAACACTGAAGCTTTCTTT. Encoded protein: CASSFEVSFNTEAFF.